One T cell receptor beta chain is described in this entry. The antigen it recognizes is unknown. Base qualities were left out, and no much larger clone turns up one base away. V ends up 4 bases short and J 3 bases short, with an unmatched junction base count of 2. The CDR3 has 14 amino acids, counting the end cysteine and phenylalanine. Only CDR3 DNA is held: 42 bases, read in frame from base 1. From the germline V gene (reference sequence), CDR1 is WNHNN and CDR2 is SYGVQD. These data are taken from a study of T cells in localized non-small cell lung cancer (dated by TCRdb to the early 2020s). In the study overall: The study analyzed T cell repertoires of 200 to 250 early-stage NSCLC patients, comparing tumors and uninvolved tumor-adjacent lungs. All 240 or so NSCLC patients in the cohort were treatment-naive and had localized lung tumors that were resected. The mean age of the NSCLC patients was about 64 years, with 130 or so men and 95 to 110 women. Broad study findings and their caveats: A median of 57 of the top 100 tumor clones turned up in the paired uninvolved adjacent lung, and some 27 of those clones also ranked among the top 100 of that same adjacent lung. Because multi-region tumor sequencing was not performed, intratumor heterogeneity could not be ruled out. Longer overall survival was associated with higher blood T cell density, whereas shorter survival was associated with higher adjacent-lung clonality. Because of the exploratory design, TCR variables were selected using unadjusted p-values without false-discovery rate correction. Uninvolved tumor-adjacent lung showed the highest T cell clonality, higher than tumor, which suggests more focused antigenic responses in the adjacent lung.

At diagnosis, tumor, uninvolved tumor-adjacent lung and peripheral blood were collected and then preserved as a mix of FFPE and fresh-frozen material. For TCR repertoire profiling, blood samples were analyzed as peripheral blood mononuclear cells. TCR beta CDR3 regions were sequenced from DNA using the immunoSEQ Assay. Per the source publication's procedure: To compute T cell density, TCR beta template counts were normalized to usable DNA, which was estimated by amplifying housekeeping genes. Richness was estimated using the preseqR package, with extrapolation to 400,000 templates for PBMC samples and to 120,000 templates for tissue samples. Clonality was calculated as one minus Pielou's evenness. Tissue-enriched TCRs were identified through differential abundance testing performed on productive amino-acid clonotypes, with a minimum total count of 5 and an alpha of 0.1. The Jaccard Index and the Morisita Overlap Index were used to quantify repertoire overlap between compartments. GLIPH grouped TCR beta CDR3s together with public tetramer-defined viral CDR3s, and a viral motif had to include at least three viral sequences and show V-gene enrichment. Not all clones reach the TCRdb copy of this immuneACCESS table, which keeps in-frame sequences only. Checked studies attribute under half of the gap to unresolved V genes and leave the rest unexplained. V, J and clone size reflect that table, while D and trimming were determined from the DNA. Counted in this sample were about 52,000 clones; about 88% of them appeared once. Of the sample, less than 20% is held by the ten largest clones.

This sequence originates from a female donor with stage II lung adenocarcinoma. This specimen consisted of PBMCs, obtained before any cancer treatment. The V and J genes are TRBV10-1 and TRBJ2-2; TRBD2 lines up with 7 middle nucleotides. The DNA reads as follows: TGCGCCAGCAGTGCTGGGGGGGACACCGGGGAGCTGTTTTTT. Protein translation: CASSAGGDTGELFF.